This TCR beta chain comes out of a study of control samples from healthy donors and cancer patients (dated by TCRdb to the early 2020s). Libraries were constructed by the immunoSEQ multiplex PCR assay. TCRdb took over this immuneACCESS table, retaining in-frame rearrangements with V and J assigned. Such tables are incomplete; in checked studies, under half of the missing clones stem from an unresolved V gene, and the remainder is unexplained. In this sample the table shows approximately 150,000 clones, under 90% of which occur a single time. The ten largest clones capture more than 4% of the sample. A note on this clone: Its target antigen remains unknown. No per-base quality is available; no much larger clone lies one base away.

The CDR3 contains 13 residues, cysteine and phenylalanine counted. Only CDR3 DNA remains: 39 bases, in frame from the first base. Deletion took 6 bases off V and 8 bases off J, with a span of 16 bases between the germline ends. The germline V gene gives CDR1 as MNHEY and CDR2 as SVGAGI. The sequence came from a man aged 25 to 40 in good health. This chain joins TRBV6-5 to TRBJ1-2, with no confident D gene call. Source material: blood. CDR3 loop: CASRVPGTKGYTF. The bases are TGTGCCAGCAGGGTACCAGGCACCAAGGGCTACACCTTC.